A single sample gave rise to the 21 T cell receptor beta chains below, sequenced in a study of cytomegalovirus exposure and HLA in healthy donors (dated by TCRdb to about 2017). The library was built by means of the immunoSEQ multiplex PCR assay. A mixture of 60 forward primers for TCR Vbeta segments and 13 reverse primers for TCR Jbeta segments was used in the multiplex PCR. Here the immuneACCESS table is served through TCRdb, limited to in-frame sequences with V and J called. Missing clones are a known gap in these copies; in checked studies unresolved V genes cover under half, and the rest lacks a known reason. The sample has 150,000 to 200,000 clones on record, 75% of them singletons. The ten top clones hold over 4.5% of the sample. Input material: PBMCs. These TCRs come from a male donor in good health and CMV-seronegative.

The chain employs TRBV27 and TRBJ2-7; 8 positions agree with TRBD1. This CDR3 contains 15 residues. CDR1 MNHEY and CDR2 SMNVEV come from the germline V gene (reference sequence). The V segment lost 2 bases and the J segment 4 bases; nucleotides outside the gene matches: 7. The CDR3 region has the DNA TGTGCCAGCAGTTTAACAGGACAGGGATTTTACGAGCAGTACTTC. This codes for CASSLTGQGFYEQYF.

This sequence joins TRBV2 and TRBJ2-1; TRBD2 might be the D (6 bases). The CDR3 totals 14 residues. The germline CDR1 and CDR2 sequences are SNHLY and FYNNEI. The V and J ends lost 6 bases and 3 bases respectively, with 12 bases between them. The CDR3 spells CASREKDYYNEQFF. Here the CDR3 DNA reads TGTGCCAGCAGAGAAAAGGACTACTACAATGAGCAGTTCTTC.

The chain has TRBV9 and TRBJ2-3; D remains unclear. The CDR3 extends over 14 amino acids. With 2 bases removed from V and 1 base from J, the gap between germline ends came to 8 bases. The V gene's germline CDR1 is SGDLS and CDR2 YYNGEE. The CDR3 bases are TGTGCCAGCAGCGTGGGCCTTGGCACAGATACGCAGTATTTT. It encodes CASSVGLGTDTQYF.

The chain combines TRBV19 with TRBJ1-5; TRBD1 might be the D (5 bases). Germline loops: CDR1 LNHDA, CDR2 SQIVND (reference sequence). The germline V and J ends were trimmed by 3 bases and 9 bases, with 9 bases remaining between them. The CDR3 is made up of 12 amino acids. DNA for the CDR3: TGTGCCAGTAGTATGGGGCGACCGCCCCAGCATTTT. Amino acids: CASSMGRPPQHF.

Concerning this clone: This sample includes further DNA sequences coding for the same CDR3. J is TRBJ1-3 and V is TRBV9; TRBD1 is a possible D gene (5 bases). The V gene lost 0 bases and the J gene lost 4 bases, with 14 bases spanning the gap. Germline CDR1 and CDR2: SGDLS and YYNGEE. The CDR3 is made up of 16 amino acids. The CDR3 nucleotides are TGTGCCAGCAGCGTAGCTACAGGAGAAGCCGGAAACACCATATATTTT. Amino acids: CASSVATGEAGNTIYF. Full variable domain (rest looked up from reference TRBV9 and TRBJ1-3): DSGVTQTPKHLITATGQRVTLRCSPRSGDLSVYWYQQSLDQGLQFLIQYYNGEERAKGNILERFSAQQFPDLHSELNLSSLELGDSALYFCASSVATGEAGNTIYFGEGSWLTVV.

The rearrangement joins TRBV19 to TRBJ1-4; D is uncertain. The CDR3 sequence is 15 residues long. V lost 2 bases and J 0 bases, leaving 7 bases between the germline ends. The germline gives CDR1 LNHDA, CDR2 SQIVND (reference sequence). The CDR3 spells CASSIRQATNEKLFF. DNA of the CDR3: TGTGCCAGTAGTATAAGGCAGGCAACTAATGAAAAACTGTTTTTT. Based on the CDR3 plus reference TRBV19 and TRBJ1-4, the full variable domain is DGGITQSPKYLFRKEGQNVTLSCEQNLNHDAMYWYRQDPGQGLRLIYYSQIVNDFQKGDIAEGYSVSREKKESFPLTVTSAQKNPTAFYLCASSIRQATNEKLFFGSGTQLSVL.

Notes on this clone: A read error may account for a junction end that differs from germline. V is TRBV30 and J is TRBJ2-1, with 9 bases identical to TRBD2. Looked up from germline, CDR1 is GTSNPN and CDR2 is SVGIG (reference sequence). The CDR3 covers 13 residues. This chain's CDR3 is CALSSGSGNEQFF. The CDR3 DNA is TGTGCCTTGAGTAGCGGGAGTGGCAATGAGCAGTTCTTC.

This rearrangement joins TRBV4-1 to TRBJ2-1, with 10 positions matching TRBD2. V trimming: 3 bases; J trimming: 4 bases; junction bases outside the gene matches: 9. The germline CDR1 and CDR2 sequences are MGHRA and YSYEKL. The CDR3 consists of 17 residues. CDR3 nucleotides: TGCGCCAGCAGCCACGCAGCGGGAGGGCGTCTTTACAATGAGCAGTTCTTC. Protein: CASSHAAGGRLYNEQFF.

The rearrangement links TRBV7-2 to TRBJ2-7; weak D call: TRBD2 (5 bases). This CDR3 is 12 amino acids long. Trimming took 6 bases from V and 3 from J, leaving 9 bases between them. Germline CDR1 is SGHTA and CDR2 is FQGNSA. In DNA form, the CDR3 reads TGTGCCAGCAGGGACTCGGGCTACGAGCAGTACTTC. It codes for CASRDSGYEQYF.

This clone came up a few times. The rearrangement links TRBV7-8 to TRBJ1-6; D is ambiguous. The CDR3 is made up of 17 amino acids. Germline V gene lookup returns CDR1 SGHVS and CDR2 FQNEAQ. V was pared by 5 bases and J by 1 base, with 15 bases between. CDR3 sequence (DNA): TGTGCCAGCAGCCCAGCGGCGGCGCGATCCTATAATTCACCCCTCCACTTT. Translation: CASSPAAARSYNSPLHF.

A remark on this clone: An end of the junction differs from the germline gene, which may be a read error. This chain joins TRBV9 and TRBJ1-5; D remains ambiguous. Per the germline V gene, CDR1 is SGDLS and CDR2 is YYNGEE. The CDR3 is 18 amino acids. CDR3 amino acids: CASGVIGCVPWGNQPQHF. CDR3 sequence (DNA): TGTGCCAGCGGCGTAATCGGGTGTGTACCATGGGGCAATCAGCCCCAGCATTTT.

This chain links TRBV7-6 with TRBJ2-1, with 11 bases matching TRBD2. Per the germline V gene, CDR1 is SGHVS and CDR2 is FNYEAQ. The CDR3 sequence is 17 residues long. V was pared by 5 bases and J by 4 bases, with 10 bases of the junction left unmatched. CDR3 bases: TGTGCCAGCAGCCCGCTAGCGGGGGGACAGATATACAATGAGCAGTTCTTC. Protein sequence: CASSPLAGGQIYNEQFF. The entire variable domain, with the rest obtained from reference TRBV7-6 and TRBJ2-1, is as follows: GAGVSQSPRYKVTKRGQDVALRCDPISGHVSLYWYRQALGQGPEFLTYFNYEAQQDKSGLPNDRFSAERPEGSISTLTIQRTEQRDSAMYRCASSPLAGGQIYNEQFFGPGTRLTVL.

This clone turned up a few times. This sequence joins TRBV19 and TRBJ1-4; D not certain. V was pared by 6 bases and J by 0 bases, with 8 bases between. The CDR3 sequence is 14 residues long. Germline assignment: CDR1 LNHDA and CDR2 SQIVND (reference sequence). As DNA, the CDR3 is TGTGCCAGTAGCACTATTGCAACTAATGAAAAACTGTTTTTT. Its translation: CASSTIATNEKLFF.

J is TRBJ2-3 and V is TRBV14; D is perhaps TRBD1 (5 bases). The germline gives CDR1 SGHDN, CDR2 FVKESK. The CDR3 extends over 13 amino acids. The V gene lost 4 bases and the J gene lost 4 bases, with 9 bases spanning the gap. CDR3 DNA sequence: TGTGCCAGCAGCCTCTTCAGGGCAGATACGCAGTATTTT. It specifies CASSLFRADTQYF.

The rearrangement uses TRBV27 and TRBJ1-1; 8 positions match TRBD1. Trimming removed 5 bases from V and 3 bases from J; junction bases left unmatched: 2. The CDR3 runs 13 residues. Germline values: CDR1 MNHEY, CDR2 SMNVEV (reference sequence). This chain's CDR3 is CASSKTGDTEAFF. CDR3 nucleotide sequence: TGTGCCAGCAGTAAGACAGGGGACACTGAAGCTTTCTTT.

V and J are TRBV6-6 and TRBJ2-2; weak D call: TRBD2 (6 bases). Germline V gives CDR1 MNHNY, CDR2 SVGAGI (reference sequence). Trimming left V 8 bases short and J 4 bases short, with 14 bases between. The CDR3 extends over 14 amino acids. CDR3 sequence reads: CASRTGAATGELFF. In DNA form, the CDR3 reads TGTGCCAGCCGTACGGGAGCCGCCACCGGGGAGCTGTTTTTT.

This sequence joins TRBV6-1 and TRBJ2-5; TRBD2 agrees at 7 bases. The J call could be wrong; TRBJ2-7 is a better fit for the DNA end. Germline assignment: CDR1 MNHNS and CDR2 SASEGT. CDR3 length: 15 residues. The chain's CDR3 is CASSVGEGRSYEQYF. Here the CDR3 DNA reads TGTGCCAGCAGTGTAGGGGAGGGGCGGTCCTACGAGCAGTACTTC.

A note on this clone: The conserved phenylalanine or tryptophan normally closing the CDR3 is absent here, so this likely arose from a read error. This chain connects TRBV6-5 to TRBJ1-1, with 7 bases identical to TRBD1. Germline values: CDR1 MNHEY, CDR2 SVGAGI. After removal of 6 bases from V and 1 base from J, the junction contained 8 bases not matched to a gene. The CDR3 has 15 residues. CDR3: CASSPTGIRNTEAFL. The CDR3 DNA reads TGTGCCAGCAGCCCGACAGGGATCAGGAACACTGAAGCTTTCCTT.

The genes are TRBV5-1 and TRBJ2-7; no firm D call. CDR1 is SGHRS and CDR2 is YFSETQ in the germline V gene. This CDR3 spans 13 amino acids. V was trimmed by 2 bases and J by 0 bases, leaving 6 bases between them. The CDR3, as DNA: TGCGCCAGCAGCTTCTACGGCTCCTACGAGCAGTACTTC. Residues: CASSFYGSYEQYF.

This sequence joins TRBV6-5 and TRBJ2-7; 11 positions agree with TRBD2. The germline V gene encodes CDR1 MNHEY and CDR2 SVGAGI. The V and J ends lost 4 bases and 4 bases, in that order; junction bases with no gene match: 6. The CDR3 spans 15 residues. CDR3 protein: CASSFRLAGSYEQYF. CDR3 DNA sequence: TGTGCCAGCAGTTTCAGACTAGCGGGGAGTTACGAGCAGTACTTC.

This clone was counted only a few times. The chain couples TRBV7-2 to TRBJ2-5; 7 bases fit TRBD2. The J segment lost 2 bases and the V segment lost 6 bases, leaving 12 bases of the junction unmatched. Germline CDR1 SGHTA, CDR2 FQGNSA. The CDR3 is 16 residues long. CDR3 in amino acids: CASSQAVTSVQETQYF. The DNA of the CDR3 is TGTGCCAGCAGTCAAGCGGTTACTAGCGTGCAAGAGACCCAGTACTTC. The full variable domain, in which reference TRBV7-2 and TRBJ2-5 provide the parts outside the CDR3, is GAGVSQSPSNKVTEKGKDVELRCDPISGHTALYWYRQSLGQGLEFLIYFQGNSAPDKSGLPSDRFSAERTGGSVSTLTIQRTQQEDSAVYLCASSQAVTSVQETQYFGPGTRLLVL.